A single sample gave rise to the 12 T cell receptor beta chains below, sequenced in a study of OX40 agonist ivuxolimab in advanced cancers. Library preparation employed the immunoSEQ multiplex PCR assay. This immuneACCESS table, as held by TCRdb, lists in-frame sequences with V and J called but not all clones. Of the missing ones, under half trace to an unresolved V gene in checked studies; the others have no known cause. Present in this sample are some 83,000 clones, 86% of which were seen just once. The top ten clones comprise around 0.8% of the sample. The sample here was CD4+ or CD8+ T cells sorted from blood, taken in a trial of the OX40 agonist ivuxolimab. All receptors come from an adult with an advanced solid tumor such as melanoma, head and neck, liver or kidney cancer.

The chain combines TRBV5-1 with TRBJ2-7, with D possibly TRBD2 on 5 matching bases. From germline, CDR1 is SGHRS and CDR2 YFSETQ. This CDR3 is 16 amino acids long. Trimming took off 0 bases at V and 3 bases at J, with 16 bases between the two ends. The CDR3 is CASSLAVDNAGYEQYF. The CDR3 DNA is TGCGCCAGCAGCTTGGCCGTTGACAACGCGGGCTACGAGCAGTACTTC.

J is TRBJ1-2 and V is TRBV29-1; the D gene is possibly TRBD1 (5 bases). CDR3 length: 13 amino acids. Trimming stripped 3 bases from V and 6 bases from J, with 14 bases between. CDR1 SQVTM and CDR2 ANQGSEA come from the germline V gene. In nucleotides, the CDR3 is TGCAGCGTTGAGGGGCGCACGGCTGATGGCTACACCTTC. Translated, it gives CSVEGRTADGYTF.

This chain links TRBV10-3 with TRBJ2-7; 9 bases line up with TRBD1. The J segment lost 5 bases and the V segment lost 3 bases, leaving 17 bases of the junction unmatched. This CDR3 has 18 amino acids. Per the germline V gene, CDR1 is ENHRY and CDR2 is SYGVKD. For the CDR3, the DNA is TGTGCCATCAGTGACCTTGCAGGAAGGGACAGGGCGTCCCACGAGCAGTACTTC. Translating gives CAISDLAGRDRASHEQYF.

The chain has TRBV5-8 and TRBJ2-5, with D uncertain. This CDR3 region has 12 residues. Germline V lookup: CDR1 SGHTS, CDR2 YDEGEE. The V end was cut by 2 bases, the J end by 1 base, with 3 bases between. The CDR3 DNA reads TGTGCCAGCAGCTTCAGCCAAGAGACCCAGTACTTC. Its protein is CASSFSQETQYF.

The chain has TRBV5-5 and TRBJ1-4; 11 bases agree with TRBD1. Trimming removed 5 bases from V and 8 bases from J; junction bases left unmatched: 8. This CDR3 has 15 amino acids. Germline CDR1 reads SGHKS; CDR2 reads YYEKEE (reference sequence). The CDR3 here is CASSPGQGALEKLFF. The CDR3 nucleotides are TGTGCCAGCAGTCCCGGACAGGGGGCCTTGGAAAAACTGTTTTTT. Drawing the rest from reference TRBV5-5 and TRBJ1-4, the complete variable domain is DAGVTQSPTHLIKTRGQQVTLRCSPISGHKSVSWYQQVLGQGPQFIFQYYEKEERGRGNFPDRFSARQFPNYSSELNVNALLLGDSALYLCASSPGQGALEKLFFGSGTQLSVL.

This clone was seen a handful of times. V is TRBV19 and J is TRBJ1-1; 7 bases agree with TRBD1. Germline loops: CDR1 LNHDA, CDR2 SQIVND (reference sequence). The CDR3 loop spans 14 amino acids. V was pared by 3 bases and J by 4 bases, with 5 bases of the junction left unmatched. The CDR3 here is CASSIPQGGTEAFF. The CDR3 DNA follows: TGTGCCAGTAGTATTCCCCAGGGGGGCACTGAAGCTTTCTTT. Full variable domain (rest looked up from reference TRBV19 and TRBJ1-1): DGGITQSPKYLFRKEGQNVTLSCEQNLNHDAMYWYRQDPGQGLRLIYYSQIVNDFQKGDIAEGYSVSREKKESFPLTVTSAQKNPTAFYLCASSIPQGGTEAFFGQGTRLTVV.

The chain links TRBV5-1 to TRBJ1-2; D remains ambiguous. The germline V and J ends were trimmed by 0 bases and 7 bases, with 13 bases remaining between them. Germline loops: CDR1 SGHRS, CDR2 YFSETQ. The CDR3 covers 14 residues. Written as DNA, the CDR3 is TGCGCCAGCAGCTTGGGCGGATCCGCTAGTGGCTACACCTTC. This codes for CASSLGGSASGYTF.

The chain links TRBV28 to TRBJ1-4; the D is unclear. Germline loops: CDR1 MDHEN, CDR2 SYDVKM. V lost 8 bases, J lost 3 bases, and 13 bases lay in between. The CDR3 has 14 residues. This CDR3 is CASALPGSNEKLFF. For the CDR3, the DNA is TGTGCCAGCGCGCTCCCGGGATCTAATGAAAAACTGTTTTTT.

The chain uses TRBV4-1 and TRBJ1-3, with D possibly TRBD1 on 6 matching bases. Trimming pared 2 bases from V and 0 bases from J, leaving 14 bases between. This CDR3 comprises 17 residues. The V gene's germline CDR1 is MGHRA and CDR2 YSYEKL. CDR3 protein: CASSQSNRGFSGNTIYF. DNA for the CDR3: TGCGCCAGCAGCCAAAGTAATAGGGGGTTCTCTGGAAACACCATATATTTT.

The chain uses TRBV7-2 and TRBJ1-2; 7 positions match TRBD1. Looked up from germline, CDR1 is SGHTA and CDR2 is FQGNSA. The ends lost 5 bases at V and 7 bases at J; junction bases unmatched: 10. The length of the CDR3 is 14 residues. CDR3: CASSPSEGGRGYTF. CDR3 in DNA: TGTGCCAGCAGCCCAAGTGAAGGGGGCCGTGGCTACACCTTC.

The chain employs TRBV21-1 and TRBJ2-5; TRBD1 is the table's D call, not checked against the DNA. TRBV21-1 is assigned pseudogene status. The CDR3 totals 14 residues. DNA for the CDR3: TGTGCCAGCAGATTGACAGCCACCCAAGAGACCCAGTACTTC. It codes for CASRLTATQETQYF.

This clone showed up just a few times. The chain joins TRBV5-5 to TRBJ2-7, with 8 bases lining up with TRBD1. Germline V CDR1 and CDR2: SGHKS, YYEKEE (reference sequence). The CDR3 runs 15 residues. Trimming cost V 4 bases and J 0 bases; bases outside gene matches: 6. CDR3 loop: CASSPRTGRSYEQYF. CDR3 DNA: TGTGCCAGCAGCCCCCGGACAGGGCGCTCCTACGAGCAGTACTTC.